The clone carrying this TCR beta chain was picked up many times. The antigen is not known. Prior to thyroid surgery, none of the patients had received any treatment. V was trimmed by 2 bases and J by 6 bases, leaving 7 bases between them. CDR1 is SEHNR and CDR2 is FQNEAQ in the germline V gene (reference sequence). The CDR3 is 13 residues long. Per the original data handling: Using the CDR3 differences seen across clinicopathological groups, the authors built a distant-metastasis classifier for papillary thyroid cancer, which was meant to discriminate distant-metastatic patients. TCRdb re-clonotyped the PCR reads via MiXCR. TCRdb's processing, not the authors', yielded these V and J calls. The sample lists 20,000 to 25,000 clones, about a fifth occurring once. This specimen comes from a study of metastatic and nonmetastatic thyroid tumors. Overall study context: A comparison of repertoires was made across blood and tumor or nodule tissue from malignant and benign thyroid patients.

General study results and limits: Within blood and tumor, benign nodules reportedly had significantly lower TCR beta diversity than malignant thyroid tumors did.

Source material: blood. The receptor was derived from a female donor with papillary thyroid cancer or a benign thyroid nodule (not recorded which). Some clones in this sample may be carry-over from other donors' samples. V and J are TRBV7-9 and TRBJ1-4; D gene uncertain. The CDR3, as DNA: TGTGCCAGCAGCTTACCCCCGTATGAAAAACTGTTTTTT. Encoded protein: CASSLPPYEKLFF.